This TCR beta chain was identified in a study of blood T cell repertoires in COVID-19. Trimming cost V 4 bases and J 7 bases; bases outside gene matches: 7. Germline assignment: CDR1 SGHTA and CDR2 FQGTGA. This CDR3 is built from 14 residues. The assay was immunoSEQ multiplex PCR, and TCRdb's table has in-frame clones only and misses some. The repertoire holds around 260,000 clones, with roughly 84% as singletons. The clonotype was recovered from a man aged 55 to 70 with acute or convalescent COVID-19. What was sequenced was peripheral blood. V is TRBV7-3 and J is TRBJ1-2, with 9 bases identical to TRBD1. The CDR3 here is CASSSEQGAGGYTF. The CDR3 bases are TGTGCCAGCAGCTCCGAACAGGGGGCAGGTGGCTACACCTTC.